The present entry profiles one T cell receptor (beta chain) with its context. As for time point: patch test 3, about 24 weeks after DPC sensitization. The treatment is: therapeutic diphenylcyclopropenone sensitization with weekly scalp DPC. The data originate from a study of human T cells and chemical hapten exposure. MiXCR, applied by TCRdb to the RACE reads, yields one record per CDR3 protein. The sample consists of 180,000 or so distinct CDR3 sequences, 24% of them appearing once. The CDR3 runs to 15 residues. Germline CDR1 reads SGHVS; CDR2 reads FQNEAQ. V lost 2 bases to trimming and J lost 5 bases, with 15 bases between them.

The receptor's source is a woman aged 35 to 49 with alopecia areata. Some clones in this sample may be carry-over from other donors' samples. Sample: whole blood, taken in connection with sensitization to the hapten diphenylcyclopropenone (DPC). This chain uses TRBV7-8 with TRBJ2-5; D might be TRBD2 (5 bases). The CDR3 is CASSLSLDSMETQYF. CDR3 in DNA: TGTGCCAGCAGCTTAAGCCTGGACTCAATGGAGACCCAGTACTTC.